This is a list of T cell receptor beta chains from one sample in a study of cytomegalovirus exposure and HLA in healthy donors. Repertoires were generated with immunoSEQ multiplex PCR, while TCRdb's copy carries only in-frame clones and drops some. The table lists 90,000 to 100,000 clones, roughly 92% of them singletons. Sequencing was carried out using PBMCs. These receptors were taken from a woman in her twenties or thirties in good health and CMV-seropositive. Both conserved end residues are part of each CDR3. The D gene is left open where the match is weak.

TRBV11-2	TRBJ2-7	NA	TGTGCCAGCAGCTTAGTTGGTAGAGGCTCCTACGAGCAGTACTTC	CASSLVGRGSYEQYF
TRBV15	TRBJ1-4	TRBD1	TGTGCCACCAGCAGGCGCATACAGGGGGCTAATGAAAAACTGTTTTTT	CATSRRIQGANEKLFF
TRBV5-1	TRBJ2-5	TRBD1	TGCGCCAGCAGCTACCGGGACAGGGCCATCGAGACCCAGTACTTC	CASSYRDRAIETQYF
TRBV18	TRBJ2-2	NA	TGTGCCAGCTCACCCGAGACAGGCAGTGGCGGGGAGCTGTTTTTT	CASSPETGSGGELFF
TRBV4-1	TRBJ2-2	TRBD2	TGCGCCAGCAGCCACCCGGGACTAGCGAGAAACACCGGGGAGCTGTTTTTT	CASSHPGLARNTGELFF
TRBV9	TRBJ2-1	NA	TGTGCCAGCAGCGGAGGGGGGAGGGACGAGCAGTTCTTC	CASSGGGRDEQFF
TRBV27	TRBJ2-2	NA	TGTGCCAGCAACTCGTTAGGGGCGACCGGGGAGCTGTTTTTT	CASNSLGATGELFF
TRBV18	TRBJ1-1	NA	TGTGCCAGCTCACCAAGTAATCGGAGAGTCATGAACACTGAAGCTTTCTTT	CASSPSNRRVMNTEAFF
TRBV6-1	TRBJ1-5	NA	TGTGCCAGCAACTTGAACGAGGGCCCGAATCAGCCCCAGCATTTT	CASNLNEGPNQPQHF
TRBV6-5	TRBJ2-7	TRBD2	TGTGCCAGCAGTCGCGGGACTAGCGGCTCCTACGAGCAGTACTTC	CASSRGTSGSYEQYF
TRBV2	TRBJ2-2	NA	TGTGCCAGCCGACAAGGGACTTCGAACACCGGGGAGCTGTTTTTT	CASRQGTSNTGELFF
TRBV6-1	TRBJ1-5	TRBD1	TGTGCCAGCACCAGACAGGGTTCCAATCAGCCCCAGCATTTT	CASTRQGSNQPQHF
TRBV5-1	TRBJ2-5	NA	TGCGCCAGCAGCTTGGCGGTCACGCAAGAGACCCAGTACTTC	CASSLAVTQETQYF
TRBV5-1	TRBJ2-7	TRBD2	TGCGCCAGCAGCTTGGATCCAGCGGGAAGGGGCGAGCAGTACTTC	CASSLDPAGRGEQYF